A single sample gave rise to the 15 T cell receptor beta chains below, sequenced in a study of beta chain features in type 1 diabetes. Expressed TCRB transcripts got sequenced, as all isolated RNA was reverse transcribed. Assay used: immunoSEQ multiplex PCR; TCRdb lists only in-frame clones, some missing. The data show roughly 100,000 clones, with over 25% seen just once and about 0.49% held by the top ten. What these receptors recognize is not known. Notes on the study in general: TCRB CDR3 length was moderately but significantly reduced in all four CD4+ subsets of Type 1 diabetes patients.

The sample taken for sequencing was central memory CD4+ T cells from blood. These receptors originate from a woman between 18 and 30 years old with type 1 diabetes.

J is TRBJ2-1 and V is TRBV7-2; D unresolved. Germline CDR1 and CDR2: SGHTA and FQGNSA. V was shortened by 2 bases and J by 0 bases, with 8 bases between the two germline ends. The CDR3 spans 15 residues. The CDR3 region is CASSLISNSYNEQFF. The CDR3 region has the DNA TGTGCCAGCAGCTTAATAAGCAACTCCTACAATGAGCAGTTCTTC.

The chain is built from TRBV18 and TRBJ2-5; 7 bases are shared with TRBD1. The CDR3 length is 13 residues. The germline V gene encodes CDR1 KGHSH and CDR2 LQKENI. The V gene end was trimmed by 6 bases and the J gene end by 1 base; junction bases not matched to a gene: 2. The CDR3 coding sequence is TGTGCCAGCTCCCGGGACAGCCAAGAGACCCAGTACTTC. Residues: CASSRDSQETQYF.

This clone was counted between two and nine times. The chain employs TRBV7-2 and TRBJ2-7; possible D gene TRBD1, 6 bases. The CDR3 contains 16 residues. In germline, CDR1 is SGHTA, CDR2 FQGNSA. With 5 bases removed from V and 2 bases from J, the gap between germline ends came to 19 bases. Here the CDR3 DNA reads TGTGCCAGCAGCCGCACAACGACAGGAACCCCCTACGAGCAGTACTTC. Its translation: CASSRTTTGTPYEQYF.

In its sample, this clone was seen a few times. The identical CDR3 is also encoded by other nucleotide sequences in the sample. The rearrangement uses TRBV27 and TRBJ2-1, with D possibly being TRBD2 (6 bases). Germline lookup yields CDR1 MNHEY and CDR2 SMNVEV (reference sequence). The CDR3 is made up of 14 amino acids. Trimming stripped 5 bases from V and 4 bases from J, with 12 bases between. The chain's CDR3 is CASSVTGTYNEQFF. The CDR3, as DNA: TGTGCCAGCAGTGTAACCGGGACTTACAATGAGCAGTTCTTC.

This clone turned up a few times. The V and J genes are TRBV2 and TRBJ2-7, with 8 bases lining up with TRBD2. V lost 6 bases, J lost 7 bases, and 11 bases stayed unmatched. Germline V gene data show CDR1 as SNHLY and CDR2 as FYNNEI. This CDR3 contains 14 residues. The DNA for the CDR3 is TGTGCCAGCAGGGCCAGAGCGGGAGCGGAGGAGCAGTACTTC. Translated, it gives CASRARAGAEEQYF.

The chain carries TRBV21-1 and TRBJ2-7; TRBD2 reflects the table's D call only, with no check against the DNA. TRBV21-1 is a listed pseudogene. This CDR3 is 13 amino acids long. The CDR3 DNA follows: TGTGCCAGCAGCAAAGTGGGGGGGGACGAGCAGTACTTC. Translated: CASSKVGGDEQYF.

The rearrangement joins TRBV10-3 to TRBJ2-2; 8 positions match TRBD1. This CDR3 has 16 amino acids. V lost 5 bases, J lost 9 bases, and 14 bases stayed unmatched. The germline V gene has CDR1 ENHRY and CDR2 SYGVKD. DNA for the CDR3: TGTGCCATCAGTTCCACTGGACAGGGTAATTACCGGGAGCTGTTTTTT. Its protein product is CAISSTGQGNYRELFF.

The rearrangement uses TRBV19 and TRBJ1-2; D not resolved. V was pared by 7 bases and J by 1 base, with 10 bases between. In germline, CDR1 is LNHDA, CDR2 SQIVND (reference sequence). This CDR3 contains 13 residues. CDR3 protein: CASNRGLNYGYTF. The CDR3 coding sequence is TGTGCCAGTAACAGAGGACTTAACTATGGCTACACCTTC.

This clone has just a few counts. This sequence joins TRBV19 and TRBJ1-2; no firm D call. Germline CDR1 and CDR2: LNHDA and SQIVND (reference sequence). The CDR3 loop spans 14 amino acids. Trimming took off 4 bases at V and 7 bases at J, with 16 bases between the two ends. The CDR3 nucleotides read TGTGCCAGTAGTAGAACACCCCCGACGGGTGGCTACACCTTC. Its translation is CASSRTPPTGGYTF. Full variable domain (missing parts from reference TRBV19 and TRBJ1-2): DGGITQSPKYLFRKEGQNVTLSCEQNLNHDAMYWYRQDPGQGLRLIYYSQIVNDFQKGDIAEGYSVSREKKESFPLTVTSAQKNPTAFYLCASSRTPPTGGYTFGSGTRLTVV.

This rearrangement joins TRBV7-2 to TRBJ2-1; weak D call: TRBD2 (7 bases). Looked up from germline, CDR1 is SGHTA and CDR2 is FQGNSA. CDR3 length equals 15 residues. With 5 bases removed from V and 2 bases from J, the gap between germline ends came to 13 bases. The CDR3 here is CASSPLGGAYNEQFF. In nucleotides, the CDR3 is TGTGCCAGCAGCCCTCTAGGGGGGGCCTACAATGAGCAGTTCTTC.

The rearrangement uses TRBV4-3 and TRBJ2-3, with 9 positions matching TRBD2. The CDR3 has 15 residues. CDR1 is LGHNA, CDR2 YSLEER, per germline. Trimming removed 3 bases from V and 9 bases from J; junction bases left unmatched: 10. CDR3 sequence reads: CASSQGREGHRTQYF. CDR3 in DNA: TGCGCCAGCAGCCAGGGGCGGGAGGGCCATCGGACGCAGTATTTT.

The V gene is TRBV10-3, the J gene TRBJ2-1; TRBD2 aligns across 11 bases. V lost 7 bases and J lost 5; bases outside the gene matches: 4. CDR3 length: 14 amino acids. Germline V gene lookup returns CDR1 ENHRY and CDR2 SYGVKD. The CDR3, as DNA: TGTGCCATCACCGAGACTAGCGGGGACAATGAGCAGTTCTTC. Translated: CAITETSGDNEQFF.

The chain combines TRBV7-3 with TRBJ2-5; D is perhaps TRBD1 (5 bases). V was shortened by 4 bases and J by 5 bases, with 5 bases between the two germline ends. Germline CDR1 reads SGHTA; CDR2 reads FQGTGA. This CDR3 region has 11 residues. CDR3 nucleotides: TGTGCCAGCAGCTCAGGGGAGACCCAGTACTTC. As protein: CASSSGETQYF.

The sample holds a few counts of this clone. This sample includes further DNA sequences coding for the same CDR3. V is TRBV2 and J is TRBJ2-1, with 7 bases aligning to TRBD1. The V gene end was trimmed by 4 bases and the J gene end by 4 bases; junction bases not matched to a gene: 1. Germline-derived CDR1 and CDR2 are SNHLY and FYNNEI. The CDR3 consists of 13 residues. DNA for the CDR3: TGTGCCAGCAGTGTACAGGGGTACAATGAGCAGTTCTTC. Translated, it gives CASSVQGYNEQFF.

The gene calls are TRBV19 and TRBJ2-3; 9 bases agree with TRBD2. In germline, CDR1 is LNHDA, CDR2 SQIVND (reference sequence). The V and J ends lost 6 bases and 5 bases, in that order; junction bases with no gene match: 18. The CDR3 loop spans 18 amino acids. CDR3: CASSEPALAGGRLDTQYF. CDR3 DNA: TGTGCCAGTAGCGAACCCGCCCTTGCGGGAGGGCGTTTAGATACGCAGTATTTT. The whole variable domain, filled in from reference TRBV19 and TRBJ2-3, reads DGGITQSPKYLFRKEGQNVTLSCEQNLNHDAMYWYRQDPGQGLRLIYYSQIVNDFQKGDIAEGYSVSREKKESFPLTVTSAQKNPTAFYLCASSEPALAGGRLDTQYFGPGTRLTVL.